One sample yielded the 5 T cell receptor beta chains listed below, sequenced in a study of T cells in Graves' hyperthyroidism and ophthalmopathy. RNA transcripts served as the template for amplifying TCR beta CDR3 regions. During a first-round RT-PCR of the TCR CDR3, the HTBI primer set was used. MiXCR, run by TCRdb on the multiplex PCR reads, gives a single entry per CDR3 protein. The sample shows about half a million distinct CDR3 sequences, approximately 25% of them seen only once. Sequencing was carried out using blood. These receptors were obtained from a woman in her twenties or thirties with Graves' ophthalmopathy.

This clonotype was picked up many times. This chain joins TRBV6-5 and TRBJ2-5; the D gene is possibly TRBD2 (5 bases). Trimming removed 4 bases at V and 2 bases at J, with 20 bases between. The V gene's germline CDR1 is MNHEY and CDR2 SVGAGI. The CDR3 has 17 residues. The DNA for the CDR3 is TGTGCCAGCAGTTTCGGCATGGACGGAGGAGTACAAGAGACCCAGTACTTC. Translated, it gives CASSFGMDGGVQETQYF.

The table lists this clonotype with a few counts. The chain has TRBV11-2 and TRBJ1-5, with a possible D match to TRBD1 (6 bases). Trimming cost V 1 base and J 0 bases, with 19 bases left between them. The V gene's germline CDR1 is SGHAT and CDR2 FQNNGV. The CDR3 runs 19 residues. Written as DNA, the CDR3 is TGTGCCAGCAGCTTAGTTTCGGGCCCCGGGACATATAGCAATCAGCCCCAGCATTTT. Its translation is CASSLVSGPGTYSNQPQHF.

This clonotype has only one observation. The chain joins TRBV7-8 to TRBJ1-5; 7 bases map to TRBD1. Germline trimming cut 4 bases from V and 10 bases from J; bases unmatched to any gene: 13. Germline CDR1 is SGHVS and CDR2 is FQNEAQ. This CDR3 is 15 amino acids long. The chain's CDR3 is CASSSREGQPKPQHF. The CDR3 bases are TGTGCCAGCAGCTCCAGAGAGGGACAGCCAAAACCCCAGCATTTT.

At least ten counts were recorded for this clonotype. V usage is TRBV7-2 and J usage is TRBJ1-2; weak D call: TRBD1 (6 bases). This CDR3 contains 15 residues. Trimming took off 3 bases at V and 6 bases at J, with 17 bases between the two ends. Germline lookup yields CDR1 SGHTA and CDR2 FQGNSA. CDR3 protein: CASSFRWGARHGYTF. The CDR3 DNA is TGTGCCAGCAGCTTTAGGTGGGGGGCTCGGCATGGCTACACCTTC.

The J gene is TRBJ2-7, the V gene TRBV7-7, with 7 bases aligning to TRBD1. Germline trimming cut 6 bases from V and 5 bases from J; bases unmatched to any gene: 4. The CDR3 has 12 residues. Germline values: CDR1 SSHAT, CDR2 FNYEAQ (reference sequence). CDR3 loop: CASRQQGNEQYF. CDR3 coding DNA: TGTGCCAGCAGGCAACAGGGGAACGAGCAGTACTTC.